The 5 T cell receptor beta chains given below trace back to one sample, sequenced in a study of shared clonotypes between healthy human individuals (dated by TCRdb to 2018 to 2020). Receptor libraries were prepared by the immunoSEQ multiplex PCR assay. What TCRdb holds here is the immuneACCESS table cut down to in-frame rearrangements. Part of the clones is not present; checked against another copy, under half of the missing clones reflect an unresolved V gene, and the others are unexplained. This sample comprises 740,000 or so clones, roughly 72% of them detected only once. The top ten constitute more than 1.5% of the sample. Source material: memory CD4+ T cells sorted from blood. The meaning of the sample's cell subset or site label: CD45RA-negative fraction. All receptors come from a woman aged 25 to 39 in good health.

This chain uses TRBV11-2 with TRBJ1-5; D might be TRBD1 (6 bases). The CDR3 is 14 residues long. Germline CDR1 SGHAT, CDR2 FQNNGV. V lost 4 bases and J 3 bases, leaving 10 bases between the germline ends. CDR3 sequence: CASSSQGYNQPQHF. DNA for the CDR3: TGTGCCAGCAGCTCCCAGGGGTACAATCAGCCCCAGCATTTT. Supplemented by reference TRBV11-2 and TRBJ1-5, the full variable domain reads EAGVAQSPRYKIIEKRQSVAFWCNPISGHATLYWYQQILGQGPKLLIQFQNNGVVDDSQLPKDRFSAERLKGVDSTLKIQPAKLEDSAVYLCASSSQGYNQPQHFGDGTRLSIL.

The chain couples TRBV9 to TRBJ2-1, with 7 bases matching TRBD2. Losses at the gene ends were 0 bases for V and 7 bases for J; bases not matched to a gene: 7. The CDR3 totals 15 residues. CDR1 and CDR2 from the germline V gene are SGDLS and YYNGEE. CDR3 sequence: CASSVAREGLNEQFF. CDR3 bases: TGTGCCAGCAGCGTAGCGAGGGAGGGCCTTAATGAGCAGTTCTTC.

This clone has ten or more counts. This chain joins TRBV5-4 and TRBJ2-2; unclear D gene. Trimming pared 2 bases from V and 1 base from J, leaving 3 bases between. The CDR3 runs to 13 residues. Germline CDR1 and CDR2: SGHNT and YYREEE (reference sequence). As DNA, the CDR3 is TGTGCCAGCAGCTTAAGGAACACCGGGGAGCTGTTTTTT. Residues: CASSLRNTGELFF.

CDR3 region: CASRPGGYGYTF. CDR3 bases: TGTGCCAGTAGGCCAGGGGGCTATGGCTACACCTTC. The chain is built from TRBV19 and TRBJ1-2; 7 bases fit TRBD1. Unmatched junction bases numbered 2, after V lost 6 bases and J lost 4 bases. Germline values: CDR1 LNHDA, CDR2 SQIVND (reference sequence). The CDR3 is 12 amino acids.

Concerning this clone: Distinct nucleotide sequences in the sample also encode this CDR3. The genes are TRBV30 and TRBJ1-5; unclear D gene. Germline CDR1 and CDR2: GTSNPN and SVGIG (reference sequence). The length of the CDR3 is 13 residues. Trimming took 0 bases from V and 4 from J, leaving 7 bases between them. The CDR3 loop is CAWSVRGNQPQHF. In nucleotides, the CDR3 is TGTGCCTGGAGTGTACGGGGTAATCAGCCCCAGCATTTT.